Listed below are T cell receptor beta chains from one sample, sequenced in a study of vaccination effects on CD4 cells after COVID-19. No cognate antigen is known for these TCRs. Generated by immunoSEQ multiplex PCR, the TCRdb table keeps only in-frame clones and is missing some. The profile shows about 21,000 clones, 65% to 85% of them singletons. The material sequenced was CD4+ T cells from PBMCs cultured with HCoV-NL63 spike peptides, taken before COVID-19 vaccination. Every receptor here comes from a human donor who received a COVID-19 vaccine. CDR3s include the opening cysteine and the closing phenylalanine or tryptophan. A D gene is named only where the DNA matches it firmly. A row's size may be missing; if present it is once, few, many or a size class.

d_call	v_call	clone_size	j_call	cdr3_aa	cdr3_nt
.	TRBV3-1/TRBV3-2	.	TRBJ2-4	CASSHRSGENIQYF	TGTGCCAGCAGCCATAGGTCGGGCGAAAACATTCAGTACTTC
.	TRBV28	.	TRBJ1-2	CASSLIGSNYGYTF	TGTGCCAGCAGCCTTATTGGATCTAACTATGGCTACACCTTC
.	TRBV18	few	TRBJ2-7	CASSPLRTPSSYEQYF	TGTGCCAGCTCACCACTTCGGACCCCCAGCTCCTACGAGCAGTACTTC
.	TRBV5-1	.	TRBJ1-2	CASSPNDRRIRYTF	TGCGCCAGCAGCCCCAATGATAGGAGGATCCGCTACACCTTC
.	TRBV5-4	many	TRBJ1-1	CASSFDSTEAFF	TGTGCCAGCAGCTTTGACAGCACTGAAGCTTTCTTT
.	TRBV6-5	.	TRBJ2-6	CASTEGGANVLTF	TGTGCCAGCACCGAGGGAGGGGCCAACGTCCTGACTTTC
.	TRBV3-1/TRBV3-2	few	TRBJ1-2	CASSQEWSRGYTF	TGTGCCAGCAGCCAAGAATGGTCCCGCGGCTACACCTTC
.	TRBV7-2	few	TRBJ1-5	CASSLGLGGQPQHF	TGTGCCAGCAGCTTAGGCCTGGGGGGTCAGCCCCAGCATTTT
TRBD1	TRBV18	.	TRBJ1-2	CASSRTGGRANYGYTF	TGTGCCAGCTCACGGACAGGGGGCCGGGCTAACTATGGCTACACCTTC
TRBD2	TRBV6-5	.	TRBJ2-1	CASSSLAVYNEQFF	TGTGCCAGCAGTTCACTAGCGGTCTACAATGAGCAGTTCTTC
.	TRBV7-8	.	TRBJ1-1	CASSSYSYTEAFF	TGTGCCAGCAGCTCCTACAGTTACACTGAAGCTTTCTTT
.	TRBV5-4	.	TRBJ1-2	CASSLQSGYYGYTF	TGTGCCAGCAGCTTGCAGTCAGGGTACTATGGCTACACCTTC
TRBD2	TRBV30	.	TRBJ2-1	CAWIPAGGGYNEQFF	TGTGCCTGGATCCCAGCGGGAGGGGGCTACAATGAGCAGTTCTTC
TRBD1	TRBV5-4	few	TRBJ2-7	CASSLGQGAYEQYF	TGTGCCAGCAGCTTGGGACAGGGGGCCTACGAGCAGTACTTC
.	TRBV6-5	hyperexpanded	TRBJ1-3	CASRQRVPGNTIYF	TGTGCCAGCAGACAGAGGGTACCCGGAAACACCATATATTTT